These T cell receptor beta chains were read from a single sample in a study of T cells after yellow fever vaccination. TCRdb reprocessed the 5' RACE reads via MiXCR and lists one record per CDR3 protein. The sample includes a few hundred thousand distinct CDR3 sequences, around 3.5% of them seen just once. The sequences come from PBMCs, collected 15 days after the yellow fever booster vaccination. The receptors come from a man between 18 and 29 years old who received the YFV17D yellow fever vaccine. Each CDR3 is given with its conserved first and last residue. D genes are given only for firm matches. Clone size is not always given. Where it is, it says once, few, many or a class for expanded clones.

>TRBV9|.|TRBJ2-7|many
CASSVGGEGEQYF
TGTGCCAGCAGCGTCGGCGGGGAAGGCGAGCAGTACTTC
>TRBV12-3/TRBV12-4|.|TRBJ1-2|few
CASSFVRNYGYTF
TGTGCCAGCAGTTTCGTCAGGAACTATGGCTACACCTTC
>TRBV21-1|.|TRBJ2-7|many
CASSTSDSSYEQYF
TGTGCCAGCAGCACCTCCGACAGCTCCTACGAGCAGTACTTC
>TRBV5-1|.|TRBJ1-2|many
CASSLAGPPSRYTF
TGCGCCAGCAGCTTGGCAGGACCGCCGTCCCGCTACACCTTC
>TRBV5-1|.|TRBJ2-5|many
CASREWEAQETQYF
TGCGCCAGCAGAGAATGGGAGGCCCAAGAGACCCAGTACTTC
>TRBV28|.|TRBJ2-1|many
CASTSLYDNEQFF
TGTGCCAGCACCAGCCTGTACGACAATGAGCAGTTCTTC
>TRBV24-1|.|TRBJ2-5|.
CATSESAGTETQYF
TGTGCCACCAGTGAGAGTGCAGGGACGGAGACCCAGTACTTC
>TRBV5-1|.|TRBJ2-5|many
CASSLGGTFQETQYF
TGCGCCAGCAGCTTGGGGGGGACCTTCCAAGAGACCCAGTACTTC
>TRBV10-3|.|TRBJ2-5|many
CAITPGQQETQYF
TGTGCCATCACGCCGGGACAACAAGAGACCCAGTACTTC
>TRBV6-5|TRBD2|TRBJ2-1|many
CASSHGGTSGVRYNEQFF
TGTGCCAGCAGTCACGGAGGGACTAGCGGGGTTCGCTACAATGAGCAGTTCTTC
>TRBV7-9|.|TRBJ2-1|many
CASSTEGHEQFF
TGTGCCAGCAGCACCGAGGGGCATGAGCAGTTCTTC
>TRBV7-6|TRBD1|TRBJ1-2|.
CASSLARTGPDMTYGYTF
TGTGCCAGCAGCTTAGCCAGGACAGGGCCAGACATGACCTATGGCTACACCTTC
>TRBV5-1|.|TRBJ1-1|many
CASSFEQMNTEAFF
TGCGCCAGCAGCTTCGAACAGATGAACACTGAAGCTTTCTTT
>TRBV6-5|.|TRBJ1-1|many
CASRLPGVPEAFF
TGTGCCAGTAGATTACCAGGGGTCCCCGAAGCTTTCTTT
>TRBV5-4|.|TRBJ2-2|many
CASSLALRTANTGELFF
TGTGCCAGCAGTTTGGCGCTTAGGACAGCGAACACCGGGGAGCTGTTTTTT
>TRBV10-2|.|TRBJ2-3|many
CATIPTTGRSTDTQYF
TGCGCCACCATCCCTACGACAGGCCGGAGCACAGATACGCAGTATTTT
>TRBV5-6|.|TRBJ2-1|many
CASSSPGSSYNEQFF
TGTGCCAGCAGCTCCCCCGGGAGCTCCTACAATGAGCAGTTCTTC
>TRBV2|.|TRBJ2-3|many
CASKARTAVADTQYF
TGTGCCAGCAAGGCAAGGACAGCGGTTGCAGATACGCAGTATTTT